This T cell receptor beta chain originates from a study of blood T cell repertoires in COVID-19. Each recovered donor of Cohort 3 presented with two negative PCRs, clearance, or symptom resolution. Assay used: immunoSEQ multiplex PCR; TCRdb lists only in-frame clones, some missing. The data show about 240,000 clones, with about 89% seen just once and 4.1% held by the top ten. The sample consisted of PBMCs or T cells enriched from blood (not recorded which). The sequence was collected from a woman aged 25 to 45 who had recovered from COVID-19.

This CDR3 is CASSLSGLASEQYF. In DNA form, the CDR3 reads TGTGCCAGCAGTTTATCCGGCCTAGCGAGTGAGCAGTACTTC. The V and J genes are TRBV27 and TRBJ2-7, with D perhaps TRBD2 (6 bases). This CDR3 region has 14 residues. V was pared by 0 bases and J by 7 bases, with 13 bases between. Per germline, CDR1 MNHEY and CDR2 SMNVEV (reference sequence).